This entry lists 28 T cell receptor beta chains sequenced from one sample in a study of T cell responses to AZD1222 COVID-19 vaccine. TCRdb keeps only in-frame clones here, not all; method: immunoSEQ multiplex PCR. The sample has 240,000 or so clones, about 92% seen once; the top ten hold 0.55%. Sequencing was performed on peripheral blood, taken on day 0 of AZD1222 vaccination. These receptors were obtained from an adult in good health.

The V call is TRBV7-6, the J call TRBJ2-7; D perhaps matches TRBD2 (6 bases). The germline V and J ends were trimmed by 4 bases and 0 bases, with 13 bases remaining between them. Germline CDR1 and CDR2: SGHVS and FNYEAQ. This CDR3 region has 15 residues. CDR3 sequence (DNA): TGTGCCAGCAGCTCGCAAGCGGGCACCTCCTACGAGCAGTACTTC. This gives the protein CASSSQAGTSYEQYF.

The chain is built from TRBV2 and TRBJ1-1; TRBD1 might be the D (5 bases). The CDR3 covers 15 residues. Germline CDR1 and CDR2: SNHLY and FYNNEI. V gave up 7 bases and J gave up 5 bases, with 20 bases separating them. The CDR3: CASTLQAQTGTEAFF. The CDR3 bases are TGTGCCAGCACCTTACAGGCCCAAACCGGGACTGAAGCTTTCTTT. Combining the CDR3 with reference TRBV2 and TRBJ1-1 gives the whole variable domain EPEVTQTPSHQVTQMGQEVILRCVPISNHLYFYWYRQILGQKVEFLVSFYNNEISEKSEIFDDQFSVERPDGSNFTLKIRSTKLEDSAMYFCASTLQAQTGTEAFFGQGTRLTVV.

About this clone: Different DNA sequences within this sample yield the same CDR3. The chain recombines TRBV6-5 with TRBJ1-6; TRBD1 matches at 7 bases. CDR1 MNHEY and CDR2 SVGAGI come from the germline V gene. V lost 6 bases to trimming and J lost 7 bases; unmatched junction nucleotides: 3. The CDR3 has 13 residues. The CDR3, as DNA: TGTGCCAGCAGCCGACAGGGAAATTCACCCCTCCACTTT. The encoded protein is CASSRQGNSPLHF.

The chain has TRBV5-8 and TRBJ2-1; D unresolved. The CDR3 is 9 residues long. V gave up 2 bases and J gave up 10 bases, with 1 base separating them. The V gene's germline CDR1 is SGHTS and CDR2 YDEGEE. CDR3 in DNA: TGTGCCAGCAGCTTAGAGCAGTTCTTC. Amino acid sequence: CASSLEQFF.

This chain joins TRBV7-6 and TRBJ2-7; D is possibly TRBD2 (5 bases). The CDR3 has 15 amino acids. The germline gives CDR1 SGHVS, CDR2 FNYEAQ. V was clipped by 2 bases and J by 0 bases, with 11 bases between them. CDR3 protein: CASSLSSGISYEQYF. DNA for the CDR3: TGTGCCAGCAGCTTATCGAGCGGTATCTCCTACGAGCAGTACTTC.

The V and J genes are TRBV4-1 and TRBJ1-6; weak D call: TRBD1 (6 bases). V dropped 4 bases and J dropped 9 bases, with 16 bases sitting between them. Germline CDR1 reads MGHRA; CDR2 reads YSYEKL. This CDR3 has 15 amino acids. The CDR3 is CASSLEGRGSSPLHF. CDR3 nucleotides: TGCGCCAGCAGCCTAGAAGGGAGGGGGAGTTCACCCCTCCACTTT.

The CDR3 reads CASSPLGGGMETQYF. Written as DNA, the CDR3 is TGTGCCAGCAGCCCCCTGGGGGGTGGGATGGAGACCCAGTACTTC. The rearrangement joins TRBV7-3 to TRBJ2-5; D perhaps matches TRBD2 (6 bases). Germline V gene sequence: CDR1 SGHTA, CDR2 FQGTGA. CDR3 length equals 15 residues. V lost 5 bases and J 5 bases, leaving 18 bases between the germline ends.

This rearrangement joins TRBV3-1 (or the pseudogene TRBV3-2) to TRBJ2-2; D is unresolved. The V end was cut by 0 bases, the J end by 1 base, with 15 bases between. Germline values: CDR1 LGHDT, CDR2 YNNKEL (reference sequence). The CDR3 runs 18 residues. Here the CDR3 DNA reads TGTGCCAGCAGCCAAGATGGGTTGCGTTGGGGGAACACCGGGGAGCTGTTTTTT. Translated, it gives CASSQDGLRWGNTGELFF.

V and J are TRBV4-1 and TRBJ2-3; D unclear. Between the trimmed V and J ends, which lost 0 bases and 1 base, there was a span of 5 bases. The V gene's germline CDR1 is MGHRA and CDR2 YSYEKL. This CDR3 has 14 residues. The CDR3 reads CASSQDGRTDTQYF. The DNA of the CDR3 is TGCGCCAGCAGCCAAGACGGCCGCACAGATACGCAGTATTTT.

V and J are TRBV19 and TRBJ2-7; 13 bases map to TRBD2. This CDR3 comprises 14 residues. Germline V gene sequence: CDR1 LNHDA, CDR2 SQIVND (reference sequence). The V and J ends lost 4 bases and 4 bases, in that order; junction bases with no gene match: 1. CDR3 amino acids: CASSKGLAGYEQYF. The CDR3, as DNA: TGTGCCAGTAGTAAGGGACTAGCGGGGTACGAGCAGTACTTC.

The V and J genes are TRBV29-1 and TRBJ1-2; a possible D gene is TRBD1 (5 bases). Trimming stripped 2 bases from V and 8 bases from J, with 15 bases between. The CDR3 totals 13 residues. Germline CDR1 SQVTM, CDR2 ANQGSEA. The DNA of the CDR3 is TGCAGCGTTGAACCAGGGTATATGAGCGGCTACACCTTC. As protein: CSVEPGYMSGYTF. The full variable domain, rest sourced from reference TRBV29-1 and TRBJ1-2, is SAVISQKPSRDICQRGTSLTIQCQVDSQVTMMFWYRQQPGQSLTLIATANQGSEATYESGFVIDKFPISRPNLTFSTLTVSNMSPEDSSIYLCSVEPGYMSGYTFGSGTRLTVV.

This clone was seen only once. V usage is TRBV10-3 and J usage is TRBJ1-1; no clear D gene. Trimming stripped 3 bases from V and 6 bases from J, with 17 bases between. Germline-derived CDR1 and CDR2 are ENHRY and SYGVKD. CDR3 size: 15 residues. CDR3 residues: CAISEAQMTSAEAFF. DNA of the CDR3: TGTGCCATCAGTGAAGCACAGATGACGAGCGCTGAAGCTTTCTTT.

The CDR3 protein is CASSPGTTTEAFF. CDR3 bases: TGTGCCAGCAGCCCTGGGACAACGACCGAAGCTTTCTTT. The chain has TRBV7-3 and TRBJ1-1; weak D call: TRBD1 (6 bases). This CDR3 comprises 13 residues. Germline V lookup: CDR1 SGHTA, CDR2 FQGTGA. The V end lost 5 bases, the J end lost 8 bases, and 15 bases lay between the germline ends.

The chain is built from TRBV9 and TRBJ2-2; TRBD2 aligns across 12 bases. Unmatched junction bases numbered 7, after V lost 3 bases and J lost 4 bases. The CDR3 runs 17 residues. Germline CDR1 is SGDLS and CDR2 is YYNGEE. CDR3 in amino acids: CASSASLAGGITGELFF. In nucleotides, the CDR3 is TGTGCCAGCAGCGCCTCTCTAGCGGGGGGGATCACCGGGGAGCTGTTTTTT.

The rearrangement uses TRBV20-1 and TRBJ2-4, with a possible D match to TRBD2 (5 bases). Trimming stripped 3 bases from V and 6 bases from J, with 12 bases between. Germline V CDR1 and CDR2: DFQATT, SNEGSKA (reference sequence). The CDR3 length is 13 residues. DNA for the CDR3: TGCAGTGCTAGTGAGACTATTATAAACATTCAGTACTTC. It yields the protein CSASETIINIQYF.

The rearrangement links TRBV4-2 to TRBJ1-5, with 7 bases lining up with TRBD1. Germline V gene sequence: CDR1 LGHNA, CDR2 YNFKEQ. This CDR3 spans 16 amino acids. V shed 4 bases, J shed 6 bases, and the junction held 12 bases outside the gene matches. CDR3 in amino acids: CASSPEEAGGGQPQHF. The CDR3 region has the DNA TGTGCCAGCAGCCCCGAGGAAGCAGGGGGTGGTCAGCCCCAGCATTTT.

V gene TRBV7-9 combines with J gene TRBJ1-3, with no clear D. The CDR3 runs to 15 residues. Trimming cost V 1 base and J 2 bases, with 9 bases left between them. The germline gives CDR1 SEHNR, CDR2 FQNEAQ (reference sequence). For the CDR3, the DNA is TGTGCCAGCAGCTTAGACCCCCCTCCTGGAAACACCATATATTTT. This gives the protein CASSLDPPPGNTIYF.

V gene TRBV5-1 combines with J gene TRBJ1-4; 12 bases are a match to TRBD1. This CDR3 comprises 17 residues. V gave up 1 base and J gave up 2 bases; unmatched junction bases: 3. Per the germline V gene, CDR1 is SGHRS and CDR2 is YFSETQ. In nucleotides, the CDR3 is TGCGCCAGCAGCTTGCGGGGACAGGGGGCTACTAATGAAAAACTGTTTTTT. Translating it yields CASSLRGQGATNEKLFF.

In DNA form, the CDR3 reads TGTGCCAGCAGTGCCGGGACAGGGGGCGCCTATGGCTACACCTTC. This codes for CASSAGTGGAYGYTF. The chain is built from TRBV2 and TRBJ1-2, with 12 bases matching TRBD1. The CDR3 length is 15 residues. The V and J ends lost 4 bases and 4 bases, in that order; junction bases with no gene match: 4. Germline V gene sequence: CDR1 SNHLY, CDR2 FYNNEI. The whole variable domain, remainder taken from reference TRBV2 and TRBJ1-2, is EPEVTQTPSHQVTQMGQEVILRCVPISNHLYFYWYRQILGQKVEFLVSFYNNEISEKSEIFDDQFSVERPDGSNFTLKIRSTKLEDSAMYFCASSAGTGGAYGYTFGSGTRLTVV.

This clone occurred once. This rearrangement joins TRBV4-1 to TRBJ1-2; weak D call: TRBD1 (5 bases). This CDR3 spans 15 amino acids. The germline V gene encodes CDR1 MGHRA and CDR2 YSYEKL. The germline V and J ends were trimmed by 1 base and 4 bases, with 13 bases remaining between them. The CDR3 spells CASSQVARGLYGYTF. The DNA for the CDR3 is TGCGCCAGCAGCCAAGTAGCGAGGGGACTCTATGGCTACACCTTC.

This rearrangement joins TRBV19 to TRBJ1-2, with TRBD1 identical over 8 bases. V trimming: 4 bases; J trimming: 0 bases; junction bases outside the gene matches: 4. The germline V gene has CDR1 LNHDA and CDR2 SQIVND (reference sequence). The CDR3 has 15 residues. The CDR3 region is CASSTRQGPNYGYTF. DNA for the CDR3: TGTGCCAGTAGTACCCGACAGGGGCCTAACTATGGCTACACCTTC.

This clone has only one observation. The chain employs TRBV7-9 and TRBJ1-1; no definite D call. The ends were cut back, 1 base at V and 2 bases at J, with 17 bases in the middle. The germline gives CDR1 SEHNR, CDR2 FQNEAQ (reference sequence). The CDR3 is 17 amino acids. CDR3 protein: CASSLDVFWQRNTEAFF. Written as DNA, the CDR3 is TGTGCCAGCAGCTTAGACGTATTTTGGCAGCGAAACACTGAAGCTTTCTTT.

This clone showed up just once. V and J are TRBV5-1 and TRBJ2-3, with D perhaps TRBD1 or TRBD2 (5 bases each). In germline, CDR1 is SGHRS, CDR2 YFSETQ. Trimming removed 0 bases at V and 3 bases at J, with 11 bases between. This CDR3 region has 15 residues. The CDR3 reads CASSLGSWGTDTQYF. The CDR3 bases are TGCGCCAGCAGCTTGGGCTCCTGGGGGACAGATACGCAGTATTTT.

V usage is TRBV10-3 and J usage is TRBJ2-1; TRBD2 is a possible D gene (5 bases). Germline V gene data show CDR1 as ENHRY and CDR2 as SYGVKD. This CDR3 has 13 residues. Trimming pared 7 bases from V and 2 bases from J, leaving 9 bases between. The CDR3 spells CAITDYAYNEQFF. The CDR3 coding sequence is TGTGCCATCACCGACTACGCCTACAATGAGCAGTTCTTC.

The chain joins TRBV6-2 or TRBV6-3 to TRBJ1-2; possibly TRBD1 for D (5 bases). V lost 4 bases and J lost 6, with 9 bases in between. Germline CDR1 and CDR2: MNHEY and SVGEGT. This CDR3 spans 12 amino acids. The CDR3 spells CASSSRVDGYTF. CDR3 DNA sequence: TGTGCCAGCAGTTCCAGGGTAGATGGCTACACCTTC.

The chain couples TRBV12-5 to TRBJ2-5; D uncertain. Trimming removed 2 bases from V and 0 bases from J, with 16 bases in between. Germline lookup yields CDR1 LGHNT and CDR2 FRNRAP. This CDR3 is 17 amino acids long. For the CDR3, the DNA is TGTGCTAGTGGTTTGTCGGGCGGAGTCCCGTACCAAGAGACCCAGTACTTC. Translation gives CASGLSGGVPYQETQYF. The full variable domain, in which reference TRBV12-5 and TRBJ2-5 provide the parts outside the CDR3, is DARVTQTPRHKVTEMGQEVTMRCQPILGHNTVFWYRQTMMQGLELLAYFRNRAPLDDSGMPKDRFSAEMPDATLATLKIQPSEPRDSAVYFCASGLSGGVPYQETQYFGPGTRLLVL.

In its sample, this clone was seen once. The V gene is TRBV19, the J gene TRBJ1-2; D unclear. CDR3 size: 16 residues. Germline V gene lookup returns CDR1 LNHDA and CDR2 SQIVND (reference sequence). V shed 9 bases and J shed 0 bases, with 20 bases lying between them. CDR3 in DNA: TGTGCCAGCCTCCAGGACGGGCGCCTAACTAACTATGGCTACACCTTC. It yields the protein CASLQDGRLTNYGYTF.

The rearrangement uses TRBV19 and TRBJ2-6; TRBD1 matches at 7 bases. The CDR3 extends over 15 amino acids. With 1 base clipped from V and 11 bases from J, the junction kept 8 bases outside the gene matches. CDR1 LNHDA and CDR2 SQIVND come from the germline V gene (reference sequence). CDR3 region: CASSIGQDRLHVLTF. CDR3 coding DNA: TGTGCCAGTAGTATAGGACAGGACAGGCTACACGTCCTGACTTTC.